This entry is about one T cell receptor (beta chain). Its antigen is not known. The germline CDR1 and CDR2 sequences are LNHDA and SQIVND (reference sequence). The V end was cut by 8 bases, the J end by 4 bases, with 17 bases between. This CDR3 contains 14 residues. Deep sequencing aimed at 1 in 200,000 to 1 in 1 million T cells' resolution. Repertoires were generated with immunoSEQ multiplex PCR, while TCRdb's copy carries only in-frame clones and drops some. The sample lists 13,000 to 15,000 clones; 50% to 55% were seen once. The data derive from a study of cytotoxic CD8 clonotypes in ibrutinib-treated CLL. In the study overall: Results showed roughly 25 partial and 2 complete responses; following median roughly 66 months, around 15 remained remitted, approximately twelve advanced.

Study outcomes and limitations: The times at which samples were taken varied between sustained-remission and progressing patients.

The chain combines TRBV19 with TRBJ1-2; D may be TRBD1 (6 bases). The receptor was isolated from a human donor with chronic lymphocytic leukemia. The sample consisted of PBMCs, taken at an approximately 26-month disease-progression time point, from a patient treated with ibrutinib. The DNA for the CDR3 is TGTGCCAGTCGACTAATGGGGGCCCTCTATGGCTACACCTTC. This translates into CASRLMGALYGYTF. The full variable domain, in which reference TRBV19 and TRBJ1-2 provide the parts outside the CDR3, is DGGITQSPKYLFRKEGQNVTLSCEQNLNHDAMYWYRQDPGQGLRLIYYSQIVNDFQKGDIAEGYSVSREKKESFPLTVTSAQKNPTAFYLCASRLMGALYGYTFGSGTRLTVV.